Below, 7 T cell receptor beta chains from the same sample are listed, as sequenced in a study of T cells in Graves' hyperthyroidism and ophthalmopathy. It was RNA transcripts that yielded the amplified TCR beta CDR3 regions. A set of HTBI primers served as the primers for a first-round RT-PCR of the TCR CDR3. TCRdb re-derived calls from the multiplex PCR reads in MiXCR, one entry per CDR3 protein. The data hold 490,000 or so distinct CDR3 sequences, with approximately 23% observed a single time. Sequenced: blood. The receptor source for this set is a woman in her seventies with Graves' ophthalmopathy.

This chain connects TRBV20-1 to TRBJ2-5; possibly TRBD1 or TRBD2 for D (5 bases each). Germline assignment: CDR1 DFQATT and CDR2 SNEGSKA (reference sequence). The CDR3 sequence is 15 residues long. In DNA form, the CDR3 reads TGCAGGGCCCGAACTAGACGAGGGGCCCAAGAGACCCAGTACTTC. It translates to CRARTRRGAQETQYF.

The chain is built from TRBV15 and TRBJ2-3; D is undetermined. The CDR3 length is 12 residues. The V end lost 5 bases, the J end lost 5 bases, and 8 bases lay between the germline ends. Germline CDR1 and CDR2: LNHNV and YYDKDF (reference sequence). The CDR3 spells CATSLEQDTQYF. The CDR3 DNA is TGTGCCACCAGCTTAGAGCAAGATACGCAGTATTTT.

In this sample, this clonotype turned up a few times. The chain has TRBV19 and TRBJ1-5; no clear D gene. From germline, CDR1 is LNHDA and CDR2 SQIVND (reference sequence). This CDR3 spans 14 amino acids. The germline V and J ends were trimmed by 5 bases and 0 bases, with 8 bases remaining between them. CDR3: CASSRGYSNQPQHF. CDR3 bases: TGTGCCAGTAGTCGGGGTTATAGCAATCAGCCCCAGCATTTT.

This clonotype showed up just a few times. The V and J genes are TRBV3-1 and TRBJ1-2; D gene ambiguous. In germline, CDR1 is LGHDT, CDR2 YNNKEL (reference sequence). This CDR3 comprises 16 residues. Trimming stripped 2 bases from V and 2 bases from J, with 15 bases between. This CDR3 reads CASSQSLVVTNYGYTF. The CDR3 DNA is TGTGCCAGCAGCCAATCCTTGGTAGTCACGAACTATGGCTACACCTTC.

CDR3 sequence: CASGLGGSRNIQYF. CDR3 DNA sequence: TGTGCTAGTGGTTTGGGCGGTTCACGAAACATTCAGTACTTC. V usage is TRBV12-5 and J usage is TRBJ2-4; D is unresolved. There are 14 residues in the CDR3. Trimming shortened V by 1 base and J by 6 bases, and 10 bases separated the two germline ends. Germline V gene data show CDR1 as LGHNT and CDR2 as FRNRAP.

The chain couples TRBV6-1 to TRBJ2-5; possibly TRBD2 for D (5 bases). CDR3 size: 11 residues. CDR1 is MNHNS, CDR2 SASEGT, per germline. Trimming left V 6 bases short and J 10 bases short, with 12 bases between. In nucleotides, the CDR3 is TGTGCCAGCAGCCCCCTAGAGGGCCAGTACTTC. Protein: CASSPLEGQYF.

This clonotype occurred many times. V gene TRBV5-1 combines with J gene TRBJ1-1, with a tentative D call TRBD1 (5 bases). This CDR3 has 13 residues. The germline V gene encodes CDR1 SGHRS and CDR2 YFSETQ. Trimming cost V 2 bases and J 3 bases, with 8 bases left between them. The chain's CDR3 is CASSLGDHTEAFF. In nucleotides, the CDR3 is TGCGCCAGCAGCTTAGGGGATCACACTGAAGCTTTCTTT.